These T cell receptor beta chains were read from a single sample in a study of cytomegalovirus exposure and HLA in healthy donors. TCRdb keeps only in-frame clones here, not all; method: immunoSEQ multiplex PCR. Among 110,000 to 150,000 clones listed, 70% to 90% were seen once. Sequenced material: PBMCs. The receptors stem from a woman aged 40 to 50 in good health and CMV-seropositive. Each CDR3 is given with its conserved first and last residue. D genes are given only for firm matches. The size field is filled for only some rows; it gives once, few, many or a size class.

cdr3_aa: CASSRQGFSNQPQHF
cdr3_nt: TGTGCTAGTTCTCGGCAGGGCTTTAGCAATCAGCCCCAGCATTTT
j_call: TRBJ1-5
v_call: TRBV12-5
d_call: NA
clone_size: NA

cdr3_aa: CASSSGQTNYGYTF
cdr3_nt: TGCGCCAGCAGCTCGGGACAGACTAACTATGGCTACACCTTC
j_call: TRBJ1-2
v_call: TRBV5-1
d_call: TRBD1
clone_size: NA

cdr3_aa: CASSRTSGGTNEQFF
cdr3_nt: TGTGCCAGCAGCAGGACTAGCGGGGGAACCAATGAGCAGTTCTTC
j_call: TRBJ2-1
v_call: TRBV7-9
d_call: TRBD2
clone_size: NA

cdr3_aa: CASSLGDSTFSNQPQHF
cdr3_nt: TGTGCCAGCAGCTTAGGGGACAGCACCTTTAGCAATCAGCCCCAGCATTTT
j_call: TRBJ1-5
v_call: TRBV7-9
d_call: TRBD1
clone_size: once

cdr3_aa: CASSVGGRDEKLFF
cdr3_nt: TGTGCCAGCAGCGTAGGGGGGAGGGATGAAAAACTGTTTTTT
j_call: TRBJ1-4
v_call: TRBV9
d_call: NA
clone_size: NA

cdr3_aa: CASRATVTYGDTQYF
cdr3_nt: TGTGCCAGCAGGGCGACTGTGACCTATGGAGATACGCAGTATTTT
j_call: TRBJ2-3
v_call: TRBV7-9
d_call: NA
clone_size: NA

cdr3_aa: CASTTWDRGRTDTQYF
cdr3_nt: TGTGCCAGCACCACGTGGGACAGGGGTCGTACAGATACGCAGTATTTT
j_call: TRBJ2-3
v_call: TRBV28
d_call: TRBD1
clone_size: once

cdr3_aa: CASSQRQGRYEQFF
cdr3_nt: TGCGCCAGCAGCCAGCGACAGGGCCGGTATGAGCAGTTCTTC
j_call: TRBJ2-1
v_call: TRBV4-3
d_call: TRBD1
clone_size: NA

cdr3_aa: CASLRTRAASTDTQYF
cdr3_nt: TGTGCCAGCTTGAGGACCAGAGCGGCGAGCACAGATACGCAGTATTTT
j_call: TRBJ2-3
v_call: TRBV7-8
d_call: NA
clone_size: NA

cdr3_aa: CASSFQPGTDSYNEQFF
cdr3_nt: TGTGCCAGCAGCTTCCAACCCGGGACAGACAGTTACAATGAGCAGTTCTTC
j_call: TRBJ2-1
v_call: TRBV13
d_call: TRBD1
clone_size: NA

cdr3_aa: CASSIGHRTYEQYF
cdr3_nt: TGTGCCAGTAGTATAGGACACCGAACCTACGAGCAGTACTTC
j_call: TRBJ2-7
v_call: TRBV19
d_call: NA
clone_size: NA

cdr3_aa: CASSSDREQFF
cdr3_nt: TGTGCCAGCAGTTCTGACAGGGAACAGTTCTTC
j_call: TRBJ2-1
v_call: TRBV6-7
d_call: TRBD1
clone_size: NA

cdr3_aa: CASSQGYPVQPQHF
cdr3_nt: TGCGCCAGCAGCCAAGGGTACCCGGTTCAGCCCCAGCATTTT
j_call: TRBJ1-5
v_call: TRBV4-3
d_call: NA
clone_size: few

cdr3_aa: CASSPTSGRLSYEQYF
cdr3_nt: TGTGCCAGCTCACCGACTAGCGGGAGGCTGTCCTACGAGCAGTACTTC
j_call: TRBJ2-7
v_call: TRBV18
d_call: TRBD2
clone_size: NA

cdr3_aa: CASSFERERASSYNEQFF
cdr3_nt: TGTGCCAGCAGCTTTGAGCGGGAGCGCGCTAGCTCCTACAATGAGCAGTTCTTC
j_call: TRBJ2-1
v_call: TRBV7-2
d_call: TRBD2
clone_size: few

cdr3_aa: CASSLSGILYEQYF
cdr3_nt: TGTGCCAGCAGTCTGAGCGGGATCCTCTACGAGCAGTACTTC
j_call: TRBJ2-7
v_call: TRBV27
d_call: TRBD2
clone_size: NA

cdr3_aa: CSVGGGRRGGYTF
cdr3_nt: TGCAGCGTTGGCGGTGGGAGGAGAGGAGGCTACACCTTC
j_call: TRBJ1-2
v_call: TRBV29-1
d_call: NA
clone_size: NA

cdr3_aa: CASTNPASGDTDEQFF
cdr3_nt: TGTGCCAGCACTAACCCGGCTAGCGGGGATACGGATGAGCAGTTCTTC
j_call: TRBJ2-1
v_call: TRBV2
d_call: TRBD2
clone_size: NA

cdr3_aa: CASSPSRGNSPLHF
cdr3_nt: TGCGCCAGCAGCCCAAGCCGGGGGAACTCACCCCTCCACTTT
j_call: TRBJ1-6
v_call: TRBV5-1
d_call: NA
clone_size: NA

cdr3_aa: CASSIRDRVTDTQYF
cdr3_nt: TGTGCCAGCAGTATTCGGGACAGGGTCACAGATACGCAGTATTTT
j_call: TRBJ2-3
v_call: TRBV28
d_call: TRBD1
clone_size: NA

cdr3_aa: CAIRGTGGDGYTF
cdr3_nt: TGTGCCATCAGGGGGACAGGGGGAGATGGCTACACCTTC
j_call: TRBJ1-2
v_call: TRBV10-3
d_call: TRBD1
clone_size: NA

cdr3_aa: CASSHGGAQETQYF
cdr3_nt: TGTGCCAGCAGTCACGGGGGAGCTCAAGAGACCCAGTACTTC
j_call: TRBJ2-5
v_call: TRBV28
d_call: NA
clone_size: NA

cdr3_aa: CASSGPHLVGDNEKLFF
cdr3_nt: TGTGCCAGCAGCGGCCCGCATTTAGTCGGAGATAATGAAAAACTGTTTTTT
j_call: TRBJ1-4
v_call: TRBV9
d_call: NA
clone_size: NA

cdr3_aa: CASSVERGTDTQYF
cdr3_nt: TGTGCCAGCAGCGTAGAGCGGGGCACAGATACGCAGTATTTT
j_call: TRBJ2-3
v_call: TRBV9
d_call: NA
clone_size: few

cdr3_aa: CAWSVPTTYEQYF
cdr3_nt: TGTGCCTGGAGTGTACCCACAACCTACGAGCAGTACTTC
j_call: TRBJ2-7
v_call: TRBV30
d_call: NA
clone_size: NA

cdr3_aa: CASSLVAGVAYEQYF
cdr3_nt: TGTGCCAGCAGTTTAGTAGCGGGGGTAGCCTACGAGCAGTACTTC
j_call: TRBJ2-7
v_call: TRBV28
d_call: TRBD2
clone_size: NA

cdr3_aa: CASSLRGGDEKLFF
cdr3_nt: TGTGCCAGCAGCCTTCGCGGGGGTGACGAAAAACTGTTTTTT
j_call: TRBJ1-4
v_call: TRBV9
d_call: NA
clone_size: NA

cdr3_aa: CASSLPVGGGTEAFF
cdr3_nt: TGTGCCAGCAGCTTGCCCGTGGGGGGGGGCACTGAAGCTTTCTTT
j_call: TRBJ1-1
v_call: TRBV5-4
d_call: NA
clone_size: NA

cdr3_aa: CASSPDRGGQPQHF
cdr3_nt: TGTGCCAGCAGCCCGGACAGGGGAGGCCAGCCCCAGCATTTT
j_call: TRBJ1-5
v_call: TRBV7-2
d_call: TRBD1
clone_size: once

cdr3_aa: CASSTLAGGGEQYF
cdr3_nt: TGTGCCAGCAGCACACTAGCGGGAGGGGGCGAGCAGTACTTC
j_call: TRBJ2-7
v_call: TRBV7-2
d_call: TRBD2
clone_size: few

cdr3_aa: CASSQDEGQYGYTF
cdr3_nt: TGTGCCAGCAGCCAAGATGAGGGACAGTATGGCTACACCTTC
j_call: TRBJ1-2
v_call: TRBV4-2
d_call: TRBD1
clone_size: NA

cdr3_aa: CASSSPGDRGTGELFF
cdr3_nt: TGTGCCAGCAGTTCCCCAGGGGATAGGGGCACCGGGGAGCTGTTTTTT
j_call: TRBJ2-2
v_call: TRBV6-5
d_call: NA
clone_size: few

cdr3_aa: CASSARTGEADTQYF
cdr3_nt: TGTGCCAGCAGTGCTCGGACAGGGGAGGCAGATACGCAGTATTTT
j_call: TRBJ2-3
v_call: TRBV6-1
d_call: TRBD1
clone_size: NA

cdr3_aa: CASSSPGGEQFF
cdr3_nt: TGTGCCAGCTCGAGCCCTGGAGGAGAGCAGTTCTTC
j_call: TRBJ2-1
v_call: TRBV5-6
d_call: NA
clone_size: NA

cdr3_aa: CASSHPERGGIGELFF
cdr3_nt: TGTGCCAGCAGCCACCCAGAGCGGGGGGGGATCGGGGAGCTGTTTTTT
j_call: TRBJ2-2
v_call: TRBV4-2
d_call: TRBD2
clone_size: NA

cdr3_aa: CASSPTGGETQYF
cdr3_nt: TGTGCCAGCAGCCCGACAGGGGGGGAGACCCAGTACTTC
j_call: TRBJ2-5
v_call: TRBV7-8
d_call: TRBD1
clone_size: NA

cdr3_aa: CASSARTSALGEQYF
cdr3_nt: TGTGCCAGCAGCGCCCGGACTAGCGCCCTAGGGGAGCAGTACTTC
j_call: TRBJ2-7
v_call: TRBV9
d_call: TRBD2
clone_size: NA

cdr3_aa: CASSPQGPPGNTIYF
cdr3_nt: TGTGCCAGCTCACCCCAGGGTCCCCCTGGAAACACCATATATTTT
j_call: TRBJ1-3
v_call: TRBV18
d_call: NA
clone_size: NA

cdr3_aa: CASSLGQYTEAFF
cdr3_nt: TGTGCCAGCAGTCTCGGACAGTACACTGAAGCTTTCTTT
j_call: TRBJ1-1
v_call: TRBV28
d_call: NA
clone_size: NA

cdr3_aa: CASSAFAGNSPLHF
cdr3_nt: TGTGCCAGCAGCGCCTTTGCGGGTAATTCACCCCTCCACTTT
j_call: TRBJ1-6
v_call: TRBV9
d_call: NA
clone_size: NA

cdr3_aa: CASSLAGGASYNSPLHF
cdr3_nt: TGCGCCAGCAGCTTGGCAGGAGGGGCCTCATATAATTCACCCCTCCACTTT
j_call: TRBJ1-6
v_call: TRBV5-1
d_call: NA
clone_size: NA

cdr3_aa: CASSFLYNEQFF
cdr3_nt: TGTGCCAGCAGCTTCCTATACAATGAGCAGTTCTTC
j_call: TRBJ2-1
v_call: TRBV7-9
d_call: NA
clone_size: NA

cdr3_aa: CASRGTGLRDTQYF
cdr3_nt: TGTGCCAGCAGAGGGACAGGCCTAAGGGATACGCAGTATTTT
j_call: TRBJ2-3
v_call: TRBV6-5
d_call: TRBD1
clone_size: NA

cdr3_aa: CASSFSVFGYEQYF
cdr3_nt: TGTGCCAGCAGTTTTTCGGTGTTCGGGTACGAGCAGTACTTC
j_call: TRBJ2-7
v_call: TRBV28
d_call: NA
clone_size: NA

cdr3_aa: CASSVVSSYNEQFF
cdr3_nt: TGTGCCAGCAGCGTAGTAAGTAGCTACAATGAGCAGTTCTTC
j_call: TRBJ2-1
v_call: TRBV9
d_call: NA
clone_size: NA

cdr3_aa: CASSSSGRTGELFF
cdr3_nt: TGCGCCAGCAGCTCCTCGGGAAGAACCGGGGAGCTGTTTTTT
j_call: TRBJ2-2
v_call: TRBV5-1
d_call: NA
clone_size: NA

cdr3_aa: CASSTPGGTGTLRTQYF
cdr3_nt: TGTGCCAGCAGCACCCCGGGAGGGACAGGGACCCTCAGGACCCAGTACTTC
j_call: TRBJ2-5
v_call: TRBV5-4
d_call: NA
clone_size: NA

cdr3_aa: CASSREETQYF
cdr3_nt: TGTGCCAGCAGTCGCGAGGAGACCCAGTACTTC
j_call: TRBJ2-5
v_call: TRBV7-3
d_call: NA
clone_size: NA

cdr3_aa: CASKEDSQETQYF
cdr3_nt: TGTGCCAGTAAGGAGGACAGCCAAGAGACCCAGTACTTC
j_call: TRBJ2-5
v_call: TRBV19
d_call: NA
clone_size: NA

cdr3_aa: CASSKDSNTEAFF
cdr3_nt: TGCGCCAGCTCAAAGGACAGTAACACTGAAGCTTTCTTT
j_call: TRBJ1-1
v_call: TRBV5-1
d_call: NA
clone_size: NA

cdr3_aa: CASQLPTSGGELFF
cdr3_nt: TGTGCCAGTCAGCTACCTACCTCAGGCGGGGAGCTGTTTTTT
j_call: TRBJ2-2
v_call: TRBV25-1
d_call: NA
clone_size: once

cdr3_aa: CSSSSWTSRNTDTQYF
cdr3_nt: TGTTCCAGCAGCTCCTGGACTAGCAGAAACACAGATACGCAGTATTTT
j_call: TRBJ2-3
v_call: TRBV7-9
d_call: TRBD2
clone_size: NA

cdr3_aa: CASRSIRAAGGYTF
cdr3_nt: TGTGCCAGCAGGTCAATCCGGGCCGCGGGGGGCTACACCTTC
j_call: TRBJ1-2
v_call: TRBV28
d_call: NA
clone_size: NA

cdr3_aa: CASSVGGVTGEQYF
cdr3_nt: TGTGCCAGCAGCGTAGGGGGCGTGACAGGCGAGCAGTACTTC
j_call: TRBJ2-7
v_call: TRBV9
d_call: NA
clone_size: NA